These 9 T cell receptor beta chains share one sample of origin, sequenced in a study of OX40 agonist ivuxolimab in advanced cancers. Measured with immunoSEQ multiplex PCR; TCRdb has only the in-frame clones, and not every one. The sample contains tens of thousands of clones, about three quarters of which appear only once. Sequenced material: CD4+ or CD8+ T cells sorted from blood, taken in a trial of the OX40 agonist ivuxolimab. The receptors come from an adult with an advanced solid tumor such as melanoma, head and neck, liver or kidney cancer.

The rearrangement uses TRBV7-2 and TRBJ2-2; D uncertain. Germline lookup yields CDR1 SGHTA and CDR2 FQGNSA. The CDR3 length is 14 residues. The V gene lost 2 bases and the J gene lost 1 base, with 5 bases spanning the gap. The DNA for the CDR3 is TGTGCCAGCAGCTTATATGGGAACACCGGGGAGCTGTTTTTT. Translation: CASSLYGNTGELFF.

The rearrangement joins TRBV7-9 to TRBJ2-3; 8 bases map to TRBD2. Trimming cost V 1 base and J 6 bases; bases outside gene matches: 6. Per the germline V gene, CDR1 is SEHNR and CDR2 is FQNEAQ (reference sequence). This CDR3 is built from 15 residues. In DNA, the CDR3 is TGTGCCAGCAGCTTAGTCGCCGGGGGGGACGATACGCAGTATTTT. Amino acids: CASSLVAGGDDTQYF.

The chain carries TRBV6-6 and TRBJ2-5, with TRBD1 as a possible D gene (5 bases). The germline CDR1 and CDR2 sequences are MNHNY and SVGAGI (reference sequence). This CDR3 comprises 13 residues. Trimming took 5 bases from V and 3 from J, leaving 10 bases between them. The DNA of the CDR3 is TGTGCCAGCAGTCCCGTCAGGGAAGAGACCCAGTACTTC. It specifies CASSPVREETQYF.

This clone counts as medium-sized. This sequence joins TRBV10-3 and TRBJ2-7; the D gene is possibly TRBD1 (5 bases). Germline V gene sequence: CDR1 ENHRY, CDR2 SYGVKD. V was clipped by 6 bases and J by 5 bases, with 17 bases between them. This CDR3 is 14 amino acids long. The CDR3 loop is CAIRIAGRANEQYF. The CDR3 DNA reads as TGTGCCATCAGGATAGCTGGCAGGGCCAACGAGCAGTACTTC.

This rearrangement joins TRBV5-4 to TRBJ2-5; 9 bases match TRBD2. J lost 5 bases, V lost 0 bases, and 5 bases had no gene match. The CDR3 contains 15 residues. Per germline, CDR1 SGHNT and CDR2 YYREEE (reference sequence). This CDR3 is CASSLALAGAETQYF. The CDR3 DNA reads as TGTGCCAGCAGCTTGGCATTAGCGGGAGCGGAGACCCAGTACTTC.

CDR3 sequence (DNA): TGTGCCAGCAGCGGGGACACTGGAGATTCCTACGAGCAGTACTTC. Translating gives CASSGDTGDSYEQYF. The chain recombines TRBV7-9 with TRBJ2-7; D may be TRBD1 (6 bases). Trimming stripped 5 bases from V and 1 base from J, with 15 bases between. CDR3 length equals 15 residues. Germline V gene sequence: CDR1 SEHNR, CDR2 FQNEAQ (reference sequence).

This chain connects TRBV10-1 to TRBJ2-1, with TRBD1 identical over 9 bases. Trimming cost V 5 bases and J 1 base; bases outside gene matches: 12. Per germline, CDR1 WNHNN and CDR2 SYGVQD (reference sequence). This CDR3 comprises 18 residues. The CDR3 nucleotides read TGCGCCAGCAGTCCAGTCCCGGGACAGGGTGGGTCCTACAATGAGCAGTTCTTC. This sequence encodes CASSPVPGQGGSYNEQFF.

The chain carries TRBV30 and TRBJ2-1; tentatively, D is TRBD2 (6 bases). Germline assignment: CDR1 GTSNPN and CDR2 SVGIG (reference sequence). V was shortened by 0 bases and J by 2 bases, with 11 bases between the two germline ends. This CDR3 is built from 15 residues. CDR3 nucleotide sequence: TGTGCCTGGAGTGTTCGGGGGACCACCTACAATGAGCAGTTCTTC. The encoded protein is CAWSVRGTTYNEQFF.

This clone was counted a few times. The chain employs TRBV7-8 and TRBJ2-7; 11 nucleotides align to TRBD1. The germline V gene encodes CDR1 SGHVS and CDR2 FQNEAQ. V lost 6 bases to trimming and J lost 3 bases; unmatched junction nucleotides: 7. The CDR3 consists of 15 residues. The CDR3 is CASRLGQGVIYEQYF. CDR3 DNA: TGTGCCAGCAGACTGGGACAGGGGGTAATCTACGAGCAGTACTTC.